The rows below give T cell receptor beta chains drawn from one sample of a study of technical replicates of blood from several donors. Measured with immunoSEQ multiplex PCR; TCRdb has only the in-frame clones, and not every one. The sample has 45,000 to 60,000 clones; approximately 95% are singletons. The sequencing input was T cells isolated from PBMCs. Receptors originate from a human donor in good health. Both conserved end residues are part of each CDR3. A D gene is named only where the DNA matches it firmly. The size entry is marked missing in some rows and otherwise reads once, few, many or a size class.

TRBV25-1	.	TRBJ2-7	.	CASSLTTGYEQYF	TGTGCCAGCAGTCTAACTACCGGCTACGAGCAGTACTTC
TRBV4-2	.	TRBJ2-2	once	CASSQAGTGELFF	TGTGCCAGCAGCCAAGCGGGCACCGGGGAGCTGTTTTTT
TRBV4-1	.	TRBJ2-7	.	CASSQVDTGYEQYF	TGCGCCAGCAGCCAAGTAGACACAGGCTACGAGCAGTACTTC
TRBV25-1	.	TRBJ2-2	.	CASSHLTPGLNTGELFF	TGTGCCAGCAGCCACCTTACCCCCGGACTTAACACCGGGGAGCTGTTTTTT
TRBV7-9	TRBD1	TRBJ2-6	once	CASSQDRAGANVLTF	TGTGCCAGCAGCCAGGACAGGGCTGGGGCCAACGTCCTGACTTTC
TRBV7-2	TRBD1	TRBJ2-7	.	CASSFMGTVTYEQYF	TGTGCCAGCAGCTTTATGGGGACAGTGACCTACGAGCAGTACTTC
TRBV5-6	.	TRBJ1-5	once	CASSYYTRGAGNQPQHF	TGTGCCAGCAGCTACTACACCCGGGGCGCGGGGAATCAGCCCCAGCATTTT
TRBV19	TRBD2	TRBJ2-1	.	CASSNLLAGVNEQFF	TGTGCCAGTAGTAATTTGCTAGCGGGAGTCAATGAGCAGTTCTTC
TRBV7-2	.	TRBJ2-3	.	CASTKRVQRAVPADTQYF	TGTGCCAGCACCAAAAGGGTCCAGAGGGCCGTCCCCGCAGATACGCAGTATTTT
TRBV6-1	TRBD1	TRBJ2-5	.	CASKYNRGLQETQYF	TGTGCCAGCAAATATAACAGGGGATTACAAGAGACCCAGTACTTC
TRBV16	.	TRBJ2-7	.	CASSQVDTSYEQYF	TGTGCCAGCAGCCAAGTAGACACATCCTACGAGCAGTACTTC